This TCR beta chain was recovered during a study of response to subunit inactivated influenza vaccine. Notes on the study in general: T cells newly recruited by each seasonal influenza vaccination are few, the authors suggested.

Many counts were recorded for this clonotype. Its cognate antigen is unknown. One entry per CDR3 protein, called by TCRdb with MiXCR from the RT-PCR reads. The sample carries roughly 160,000 distinct CDR3 sequences, about a tenth recorded once. The germline CDR1 and CDR2 sequences are SGHRS and YFSETQ. The CDR3 consists of 15 residues. V shed 4 bases and J shed 6 bases, with 17 bases lying between them. The specimen was non-naive T cells sorted from PBMCs, collected 45 days after vaccination. The chain carries TRBV5-1 and TRBJ1-5, with no clear D. The TCR was taken from a man in his fifties who received an inactivated influenza vaccine. The CDR3 coding sequence is TGCGCCAGCAGCGCGGACGGGAATTGGGCTCAGCCCCAGCATTTT. Translating gives CASSADGNWAQPQHF.